This T cell receptor (beta chain) was retrieved from a study of CD8+ T cells in alopecia areata. Study summary: Those patients who were treated received oral tofacitinib, which was given at 5 to 10 mg twice daily for moderate-to-severe alopecia areata. Dosing with tofacitinib proceeded for 6 to 18 months, followed by 6 months off drug. General study results and limits: The study found tofacitinib significantly decreased scalp clonality and expanded CD8+ clones among the top 100.

Regarding treatment: oral pan-JAK inhibitor, 5-10 mg twice daily. Following extraction, RNA underwent reverse transcription to cDNA, which served as the sequencing template. Clones were read by immunoSEQ multiplex PCR, and TCRdb kept only the in-frame ones, dropping some. The table shows about 140,000 clones, with around four fifths occurring only once. In germline, CDR1 is SQVTM, CDR2 ANQGSEA. V was pared by 8 bases and J by 6 bases, with 21 bases between. The CDR3 is made up of 14 amino acids. Regarding this clone: Its cognate antigen is unknown.

The gene calls are TRBV29-1 and TRBJ2-3, with D perhaps matching TRBD1 or TRBD2 (7 bases each). The sequence was obtained from a human donor with alopecia areata. The material was CD8+ T cells sorted from blood, obtained at week 4, from a patient treated with tofacitinib. The CDR3 is CSSGGGAHADTQYF. CDR3 DNA sequence: TGCAGCTCAGGGGGGGGAGCACATGCGGATACGCAGTATTTT.